Below are 22 T cell receptor beta chains sequenced from a single sample in a study of HIV-infected patients and healthy controls (dated by TCRdb to the mid-2010s). The library was produced with 5' RACE. The sequencer listed for this sample is Illumina MiSeq. TCRdb itself trimmed the public reads at Q25 with fastp, ran MiXCR and retained productive beta chains. Rows matching on CDR3 protein sequence are summarized as one entry with the most common DNA and genes. The sample records about 64,000 distinct CDR3 sequences, about a fifth of which are singletons. The ten largest make up around 1.4% of the sample. Source material: CD4+ T cells from blood. These receptors all come from a human donor in good health.

A note on this clonotype: A much larger clone is a single base away; this may be a read error. V gene TRBV29-1 combines with J gene TRBJ1-1; D is ambiguous. CDR3 length: 12 amino acids. The germline V gene has CDR1 SQVTM and CDR2 ANQGSEA. Trimming pared 3 bases from V and 3 bases from J, leaving 8 bases between. The CDR3 DNA reads TGCAGCGTTGACAGGTCGGACACTGAAGCTTTCTTT. Its protein product is CSVDRSDTEAFF. The full variable domain, rest sourced from reference TRBV29-1 and TRBJ1-1, is SAVISQKPSRDICQRGTSLTIQCQVDSQVTMMFWYRQQPGQSLTLIATANQGSEATYESGFVIDKFPISRPNLTFSTLTVSNMSPEDSSIYLCSVDRSDTEAFFGQGTRLTVV.

This clonotype was picked up many times. This rearrangement joins TRBV3-1 to TRBJ1-6, with 8 bases matching TRBD1. V shed 4 bases and J 0 bases; nucleotides not matched to a gene: 2. The CDR3 covers 16 residues. Germline assignment: CDR1 LGHDT and CDR2 YNNKEL (reference sequence). DNA of the CDR3: TGTGCCAGCAGCCCTGGACAGGGCTCCTATAATTCACCCCTCCACTTT. Translated: CASSPGQGSYNSPLHF.

This chain uses TRBV20-1 with TRBJ1-6, with D uncertain. CDR1 and CDR2 (germline): DFQATT, SNEGSKA (reference sequence). The CDR3 covers 15 residues. Trimming removed 0 bases at V and 3 bases at J, with 9 bases between. The chain's CDR3 is CSAREGARYNSPLHF. CDR3 sequence (DNA): TGCAGTGCTAGAGAAGGAGCCCGCTATAATTCACCCCTCCACTTT.

This clonotype was observed a few times. V usage is TRBV29-1 and J usage is TRBJ2-7; D possibly corresponds to TRBD2 (5 bases). The CDR3 is made up of 12 amino acids. Trimming cost V 3 bases and J 6 bases, with 12 bases left between them. In germline, CDR1 is SQVTM, CDR2 ANQGSEA. The CDR3 nucleotides read TGCAGCGTTGATGGTACTCGGGGCGAGCAGTACTTC. Its translation is CSVDGTRGEQYF.

This clonotype came up a few times. The chain recombines TRBV6-2 or TRBV6-3 with TRBJ1-1; D gene ambiguous. Trimming cost V 5 bases and J 0 bases, with 4 bases left between them. The length of the CDR3 is 12 residues. Germline V gene sequence: CDR1 MNHEY, CDR2 SVGEGT. The CDR3: CASSRMNTEAFF. CDR3 nucleotide sequence: TGTGCCAGCAGTAGGATGAACACTGAAGCTTTCTTT.

Only a few counts were recorded for this clonotype. The V call is TRBV6-5, the J call TRBJ1-1, with D possibly TRBD1 on 5 matching bases. The CDR3 spans 15 residues. The germline V and J ends were trimmed by 4 bases and 0 bases, with 12 bases remaining between them. Germline CDR1 and CDR2: MNHEY and SVGAGI. This chain's CDR3 is CASSLGGRLNTEAFF. The DNA for the CDR3 is TGTGCCAGCAGTTTGGGGGGACGCTTGAACACTGAAGCTTTCTTT.

The chain links TRBV19 to TRBJ2-4, with D perhaps matching TRBD1 or TRBD2 (5 bases each). Trimming cost V 5 bases and J 11 bases, with 25 bases left between them. This CDR3 comprises 16 residues. CDR1 is LNHDA and CDR2 is SQIVND in the germline V gene (reference sequence). The CDR3 DNA sequence: TGTGCCAGTAGTCCATTTTCCGTGACGGGGCAAGGGGTTCAGTACTTC. It translates to CASSPFSVTGQGVQYF.

Ten or more counts support this clonotype. This chain joins TRBV27 and TRBJ2-6; no clear D. V shed 9 bases and J shed 0 bases, with 9 bases lying between them. Germline V gives CDR1 MNHEY, CDR2 SMNVEV (reference sequence). CDR3 length: 14 residues. This chain's CDR3 is CASRANSGANVLTF. As DNA, the CDR3 is TGTGCCAGTAGGGCTAACTCTGGGGCCAACGTCCTGACTTTC.

This clonotype was seen many times. V is TRBV20-1 and J is TRBJ2-4, with 11 bases matching TRBD1. The CDR3 length is 14 residues. The V gene end was trimmed by 5 bases and the J gene end by 8 bases; junction bases not matched to a gene: 8. CDR1 is DFQATT and CDR2 is SNEGSKA in the germline V gene (reference sequence). The CDR3 region has the DNA TGCAGTGCTCGCTCCGGGACAGGGGGATACATTCAGTACTTC. It yields the protein CSARSGTGGYIQYF.

This clonotype was seen repeatedly, ten times or more. The CDR3 sequence is CASRGDGLGRTDTQYF. The CDR3, as DNA: TGTGCCAGCCGGGGAGACGGACTAGGCCGCACAGATACGCAGTATTTT. V and J are TRBV6-5 and TRBJ2-3; 7 bases line up with TRBD2. CDR1 and CDR2 from the germline V gene are MNHEY and SVGAGI. J lost 1 base, V lost 8 bases, and 12 bases had no gene match. The CDR3 contains 16 residues.

The V and J genes are TRBV5-4 and TRBJ1-2; 8 bases match TRBD1. Per germline, CDR1 SGHNT and CDR2 YYREEE (reference sequence). This CDR3 region has 13 residues. V lost 10 bases and J lost 4; bases outside the gene matches: 9. This chain's CDR3 is CAFRTGRVYGYTF. The CDR3 region has the DNA TGTGCCTTCCGGACAGGGCGCGTCTATGGCTACACCTTC. Variable domain in full (rest from reference TRBV5-4 and TRBJ1-2): ETGVTQSPTHLIKTRGQQVTLRCSSQSGHNTVSWYQQALGQGPQFIFQYYREEENGRGNFPPRFSGLQFPNYSSELNVNALELDDSALYLCAFRTGRVYGYTFGSGTRLTVV.

This clonotype was counted ten times or more. V and J are TRBV7-2 and TRBJ1-5, with a weak D call TRBD1 (5 bases). Per the germline V gene, CDR1 is SGHTA and CDR2 is FQGNSA. Trimming pared 1 base from V and 2 bases from J, leaving 15 bases between. The CDR3 is 17 residues long. The CDR3 region is CASSLEDTYLRNQPQHF. The CDR3 region has the DNA TGTGCCAGCAGCTTAGAGGACACTTATCTACGCAATCAGCCCCAGCATTTT.

This clonotype occurred a few times. This chain uses TRBV5-8 with TRBJ1-3; D is uncertain. CDR3 size: 15 residues. The V and J ends lost 1 base and 0 bases respectively, with 8 bases between them. Germline V CDR1 and CDR2: SGHTS, YDEGEE. The CDR3 loop is CASSLYPSSGNTIYF. CDR3 coding DNA: TGTGCCAGCAGCTTGTATCCAAGCTCTGGAAACACCATATATTTT.

This clonotype was observed many times. The chain carries TRBV29-1 and TRBJ1-2, with D possibly matching TRBD1 (5 bases). The germline V gene encodes CDR1 SQVTM and CDR2 ANQGSEA. This CDR3 comprises 15 residues. The V end lost 0 bases, the J end lost 7 bases, and 18 bases lay between the germline ends. The CDR3 bases are TGCAGCGTTGAAGATCCCGGGCAGTCGAGGGGTGGCTACACCTTC. Protein sequence: CSVEDPGQSRGGYTF.

At least ten counts were recorded for this clonotype. The rearrangement joins TRBV6-5 to TRBJ1-2; D might be TRBD1 (5 bases). CDR1 is MNHEY and CDR2 is SVGAGI in the germline V gene. The CDR3 covers 15 residues. V shed 6 bases and J shed 6 bases, with 20 bases lying between them. The CDR3: CASRSAGKASHGYTF. The CDR3 DNA follows: TGTGCCAGCAGATCGGCAGGGAAGGCCTCCCATGGCTACACCTTC.

The chain has TRBV10-3 and TRBJ2-1; 13 bases are a match to TRBD2. V trimming: 2 bases; J trimming: 7 bases; junction bases outside the gene matches: 2. The CDR3 length is 15 residues. Germline V lookup: CDR1 ENHRY, CDR2 SYGVKD. The CDR3 region is CAISETSGRGNEQFF. Written as DNA, the CDR3 is TGTGCCATCAGTGAGACTAGCGGGAGGGGAAATGAGCAGTTCTTC.

The count of this clonotype is one. The chain employs TRBV20-1 and TRBJ1-5, with D unresolved. The CDR3 consists of 12 residues. V was pared by 1 base and J by 5 bases, with 6 bases between. The germline V gene encodes CDR1 DFQATT and CDR2 SNEGSKA (reference sequence). CDR3 DNA: TGCAGTGCTAGAGTCGGAGATCAGCCCCAGCATTTT. This codes for CSARVGDQPQHF.

The table lists this clonotype with a count of one. This chain connects TRBV20-1 to TRBJ2-7; 8 nucleotides agree with TRBD1. CDR1 DFQATT and CDR2 SNEGSKA come from the germline V gene (reference sequence). Losses at the gene ends were 4 bases for V and 3 bases for J; bases not matched to a gene: 11. The CDR3 consists of 15 residues. The CDR3 nucleotides are TGCAGTGCTACTACAGACAGGGGCATCCACTACGAGCAGTACTTC. It translates to CSATTDRGIHYEQYF.

This chain connects TRBV12-3 or TRBV12-4 to TRBJ1-6; D may be TRBD1 (5 bases). The ends were cut back, 5 bases at V and 16 bases at J, with 12 bases in the middle. The CDR3 is 11 residues long. The CDR3 DNA is TGTGCCAGCAGTATCGGGACGGTGCTCCACTTT. Its protein product is CASSIGTVLHF.

This clonotype was recorded many times. The gene calls are TRBV5-1 and TRBJ2-7; tentatively, D is TRBD1 or TRBD2 (5 bases each). With 5 bases removed from V and 5 bases from J, the gap between germline ends came to 20 bases. CDR3 length equals 15 residues. Germline V CDR1 and CDR2: SGHRS, YFSETQ. CDR3: CASRRDASLVDEQYF. The CDR3 bases are TGCGCCAGCAGACGGGACGCTTCCTTGGTGGACGAGCAGTACTTC.

J is TRBJ1-6 and V is TRBV27, with 7 bases lining up with TRBD1. This CDR3 contains 16 residues. The V gene's germline CDR1 is MNHEY and CDR2 SMNVEV (reference sequence). Trimming at V came to 7 bases and at J to 0 bases, leaving 6 bases not matched to a gene. The CDR3 loop is CASKGQGDSYNSPLHF. The CDR3 nucleotides are TGTGCCAGCAAGGGGCAGGGGGACTCCTATAATTCACCCCTCCACTTT.

The rearrangement uses TRBV20-1 and TRBJ1-2; D remains unclear. Trimming left V 1 base short and J 6 bases short, with 9 bases between. The V gene's germline CDR1 is DFQATT and CDR2 SNEGSKA (reference sequence). This CDR3 comprises 12 residues. CDR3 sequence: CSARVRTNGYTF. Here the CDR3 DNA reads TGCAGTGCTAGAGTTCGAACGAATGGCTACACCTTC.